This T cell receptor (beta chain) appears in the sequencing data of a study of shared clonotypes between healthy human individuals. The unsorted samples took tens of millions of PBMCs to get genomic DNA. The deep-level immunoSEQ assay was used. Unsorted PBMC samples were amplified in replicate PCRs containing roughly 300 ng DNA, about 30,000 T cell genomes. The table came from immunoSEQ multiplex PCR; TCRdb's copy has only in-frame clones and leaves some out. Among some 510,000 clones listed, more than 65% were seen once. The sample taken for sequencing was PBMCs. This TCR came from a woman aged 35 to 49 in good health. Some clones in this sample may be carry-over from other donors' samples.

The DNA for the CDR3 is TGTGCCAGCAGTCTCCTGACTAGCGGGAGAAAATACGAGCAGTACTTC. It encodes CASSLLTSGRKYEQYF. This chain joins TRBV28 and TRBJ2-7; 12 nucleotides line up with TRBD2. The CDR3 runs to 16 residues. CDR1 is MDHEN, CDR2 SYDVKM, per germline. V dropped 5 bases and J dropped 4; count of bases not matched to a gene: 9.